The text below deals with one TCR beta chain. This sample was taken from a study of cytomegalovirus exposure and HLA in healthy donors. The PCR contained 60 Vbeta and 13 Jbeta primers. Assay: immunoSEQ multiplex PCR; the TCRdb copy retains only in-frame clones and omits some. The sample holds 80,000 to 100,000 clones; about 80% are singletons and the top ten take about 3.3%. The CDR3 contains 15 residues. Trimming removed 5 bases from V and 5 bases from J; junction bases left unmatched: 7. CDR1 is PRHDT and CDR2 is FYEKMQ in the germline V gene (reference sequence). The sample comprised PBMCs. The origin of this receptor is a man aged 40-49 years in good health and CMV-seronegative. The gene calls are TRBV13 and TRBJ2-2; 8 nucleotides agree with TRBD1. The CDR3 DNA is TGTGCCAGCAGCCTCCTCCAGGGGGCGACCGGGGAGCTGTTTTTT. Amino acids: CASSLLQGATGELFF.